This T cell receptor (beta chain) was profiled in a study of blood T cell repertoires in COVID-19. This CDR3 has 15 amino acids. In germline, CDR1 is LGHNA, CDR2 YNFKEQ. Trimming pared 4 bases from V and 2 bases from J, leaving 14 bases between. Generated by immunoSEQ multiplex PCR, the TCRdb table keeps only in-frame clones and is missing some. Of about 150,000 clones listed, around 82% were seen once; the top ten hold roughly 19%. The chain uses TRBV4-2 and TRBJ1-1; possible D gene TRBD1, 5 bases. The specimen was peripheral blood. This receptor was obtained from a woman in her 70s who had recovered from COVID-19. The CDR3, as DNA: TGTGCCAGCAGCCCAGGACACACCTTAAACACTGAAGCTTTCTTT. Its translation: CASSPGHTLNTEAFF.